The entry that follows covers one T cell receptor (beta chain) sequence. The entry originates in a study of blood T cell repertoires in COVID-19. In the original processing: Quantification of nucleated cells was approximated via reference gene primer amplification. Method: immunoSEQ multiplex PCR; TCRdb's copy keeps in-frame clones and lacks some. V, J and clone size derive from that table, while D and trimming were established from the DNA sequence. The sample yields about 470,000 clones, approximately 90% seen once. Sample: PBMCs or T cells enriched from blood (not recorded which). The clonotype was recovered from a woman aged 18-29 years who had recovered from COVID-19.

CDR3 sequence reads: CASSIWGQGDQPQHF. As DNA, the CDR3 is TGTGCCAGTAGTATTTGGGGACAGGGGGACCAGCCCCAGCATTTT. The genes are TRBV19 and TRBJ1-5; 11 bases are shared with TRBD1. Trimming cost V 3 bases and J 7 bases; bases outside gene matches: 5. The length of the CDR3 is 15 residues. From germline, CDR1 is LNHDA and CDR2 SQIVND (reference sequence).